This T cell receptor (beta chain) was captured in a study of somatic mutations in cytotoxic T cells in rheumatoid arthritis. TCRdb's table, derived via immunoSEQ multiplex PCR, lists solely in-frame clones and lacks some. The sample yields thousands of clones, approximately 80% seen once. V was pared by 6 bases and J by 4 bases, with 9 bases of the junction left unmatched. The CDR3 runs to 14 residues. CDR1 is GTSNPN and CDR2 is SVGIG in the germline V gene (reference sequence). This material consisted of CD8+ T cells sorted from blood, taken at a follow-up visit. The rearrangement links TRBV30 to TRBJ2-1; 7 positions agree with TRBD1. This TCR was sampled from a man aged 35-49 years with rheumatoid arthritis. The CDR3: CACANPGQYNEQFF. CDR3 bases: TGTGCCTGCGCGAACCCGGGACAGTACAATGAGCAGTTCTTC.